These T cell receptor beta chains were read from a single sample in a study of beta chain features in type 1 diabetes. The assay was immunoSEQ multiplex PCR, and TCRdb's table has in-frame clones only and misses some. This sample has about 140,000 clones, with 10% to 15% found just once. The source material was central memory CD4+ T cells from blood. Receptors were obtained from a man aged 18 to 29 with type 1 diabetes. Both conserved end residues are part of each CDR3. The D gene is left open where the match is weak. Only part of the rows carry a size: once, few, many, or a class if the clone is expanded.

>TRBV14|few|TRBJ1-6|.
CASSHPRFSWALHF
TGTGCCAGCAGCCATCCTCGGTTCAGTTGGGCCCTCCACTTT
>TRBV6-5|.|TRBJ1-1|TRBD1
CASSYRGLEAFF
TGTGCCAGCAGTTACAGGGGGCTTGAAGCTTTCTTT
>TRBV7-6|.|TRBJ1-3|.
CASSPDSGNTIYF
TGTGCCAGCAGCCCCGACTCCGGAAACACCATATATTTT
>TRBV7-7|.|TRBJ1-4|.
CASSLSVENEKLFF
TGTGCTAGCAGCTTAAGCGTCGAAAATGAAAAACTGTTTTTT
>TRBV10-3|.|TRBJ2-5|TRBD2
CAISEFGLADQETQYF
TGTGCCATCAGTGAGTTCGGACTAGCGGACCAAGAGACCCAGTACTTC
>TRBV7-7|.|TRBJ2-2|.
CASSSTVAGELFF
TGTGCCAGCAGCTCCACAGTTGCCGGGGAGCTGTTTTTT
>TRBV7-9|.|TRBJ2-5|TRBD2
CAIRGASGGKETQYF
TGTGCCATACGAGGGGCTAGCGGGGGAAAAGAGACCCAGTACTTC
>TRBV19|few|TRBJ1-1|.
CASSIVGGLGTEAFF
TGTGCCAGTAGTATAGTCGGGGGGCTGGGCACTGAAGCTTTCTTT
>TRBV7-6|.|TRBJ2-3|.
CASSSSPNTQYF
TGTGCCAGCAGCTCGTCACCCAATACGCAGTATTTT
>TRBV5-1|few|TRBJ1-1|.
CASSLAGTSANTEAFF
TGCGCCAGCAGCTTGGCCGGTACCAGCGCAAACACTGAAGCTTTCTTT
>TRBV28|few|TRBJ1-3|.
CASNVADTIYF
TGTGCCAGCAACGTGGCGGACACCATATATTTT
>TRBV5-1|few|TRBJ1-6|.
CASSIQGGSNSPLHF
TGCGCCAGCAGCATCCAGGGAGGATCTAATTCACCCCTCCACTTT
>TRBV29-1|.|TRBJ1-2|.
CSVEAVGVQRNYGYTF
TGCAGCGTTGAAGCCGTAGGGGTCCAACGGAACTATGGCTACACCTTC
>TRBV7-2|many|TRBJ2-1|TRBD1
CASSLGQDNEQFF
TGTGCCAGCAGCCTGGGACAGGACAATGAGCAGTTCTTC
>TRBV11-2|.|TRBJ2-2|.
CASSPPILGTGELFF
TGTGCCAGCAGCCCTCCAATACTTGGCACCGGGGAGCTGTTTTTT
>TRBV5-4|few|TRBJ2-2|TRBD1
CASSWGQLNTGELFF
TGTGCCAGCAGCTGGGGACAGCTAAACACCGGGGAGCTGTTTTTT
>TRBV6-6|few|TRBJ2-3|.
CASSTKVDTQYF
TGTGCCAGCAGTACAAAGGTAGATACGCAGTATTTT
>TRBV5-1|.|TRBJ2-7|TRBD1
CASSLGGEFGSYEQYF
TGCGCCAGCAGCCTAGGGGGCGAGTTTGGGTCCTACGAGCAGTACTTC
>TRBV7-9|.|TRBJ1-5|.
CASSLGSQSSNQPQHF
TGTGCCAGCAGCTTAGGGTCTCAAAGCAGCAATCAGCCCCAGCATTTT
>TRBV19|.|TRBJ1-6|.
CASSMDLMASPLHF
TGTGCCAGTAGTATGGACCTAATGGCTTCACCCCTCCACTTT
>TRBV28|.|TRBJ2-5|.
CASSLGNEETQYF
TGTGCCAGCAGTTTAGGGAATGAAGAGACCCAGTACTTC
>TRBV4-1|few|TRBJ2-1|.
CASSPHWGGGNQYNEQFF
TGCGCCAGCAGCCCCCATTGGGGGGGCGGAAACCAATACAATGAGCAGTTCTTC
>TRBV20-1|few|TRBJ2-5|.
CSARDGETQYF
TGCAGTGCTAGAGATGGAGAGACCCAGTACTTC
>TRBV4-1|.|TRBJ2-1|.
CASSQDGGTPSYNEQFF
TGCGCCAGCAGCCAAGACGGCGGGACGCCATCCTACAATGAGCAGTTCTTC
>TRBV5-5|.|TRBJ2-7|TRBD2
CASSSSSTRPGGARNEQYF
TGTGCCAGCAGCTCATCGTCTACCAGACCGGGAGGGGCGCGGAACGAGCAGTACTTC
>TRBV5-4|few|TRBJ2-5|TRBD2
CASSSPSGGAETQYF
TGTGCCAGCAGCTCGCCTAGCGGGGGGGCGGAGACCCAGTACTTC
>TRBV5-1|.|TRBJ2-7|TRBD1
CASSLTQQGEEQYF
TGCGCCAGCAGCTTGACCCAACAGGGGGAAGAGCAGTACTTC
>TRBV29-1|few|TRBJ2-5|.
CSAKVQEETQYF
TGCAGCGCGAAGGTACAGGAAGAGACCCAGTACTTC
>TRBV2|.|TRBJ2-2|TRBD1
CASTRTGANTGELFF
TGTGCCAGCACCAGGACAGGCGCGAACACCGGGGAGCTGTTTTTT
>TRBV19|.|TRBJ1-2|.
CATLGGDGYTF
TGTGCCACCCTGGGGGGGGACGGCTACACCTTC
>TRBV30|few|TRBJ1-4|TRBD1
CAWMGQAGGEKLFF
TGTGCCTGGATGGGACAGGCGGGAGGAGAAAAACTGTTTTTT
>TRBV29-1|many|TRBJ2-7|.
CSVESGLSYEQYF
TGCAGCGTTGAAAGTGGCCTCTCCTACGAGCAGTACTTC
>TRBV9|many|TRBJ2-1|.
CASSVGATYNEQFF
TGTGCCAGCAGCGTAGGAGCAACCTACAATGAGCAGTTCTTC
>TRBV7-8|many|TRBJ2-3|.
CASSSRRFSTDTQYF
TGTGCCAGCAGCTCCCGACGCTTTAGCACAGATACGCAGTATTTT
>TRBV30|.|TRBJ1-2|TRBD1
CALTGDFNYGYTF
TGTGCCTTAACAGGGGATTTTAACTATGGCTACACCTTC
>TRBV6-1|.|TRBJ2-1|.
CASSDGIWNEQFF
TGTGCCAGCAGTGACGGTATCTGGAATGAGCAGTTCTTC
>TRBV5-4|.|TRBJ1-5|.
CASSQEGTSNQPQHF
TGTGCCAGCAGCCAAGAAGGGACAAGCAATCAGCCCCAGCATTTT
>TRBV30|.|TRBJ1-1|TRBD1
CASGGTEAFF
TGTGCCTCAGGGGGGACTGAAGCTTTCTTT
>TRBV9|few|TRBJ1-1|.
CASSGNTGFTEAFF
TGTGCCAGCAGCGGTAATACAGGGTTCACTGAAGCTTTCTTT
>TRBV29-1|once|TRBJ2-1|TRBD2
CSVPSSGGTSYNEQFF
TGCAGCGTTCCTAGTAGCGGGGGGACCTCCTACAATGAGCAGTTCTTC
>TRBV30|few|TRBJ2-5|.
CAWSPLGVQETQYF
TGTGCCTGGAGTCCACTCGGAGTTCAAGAGACCCAGTACTTC
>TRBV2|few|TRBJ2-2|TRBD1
CASSPQGFGTGELFF
TGTGCCAGCAGTCCACAGGGGTTTGGCACCGGGGAGCTGTTTTTT
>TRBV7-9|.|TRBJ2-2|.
CASSLAGHKNTGELFF
TGTGCCAGCAGCTTAGCGGGACACAAGAACACCGGGGAGCTGTTTTTT
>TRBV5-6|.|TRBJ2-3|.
CASSPLGGSTDTQYF
TGTGCCAGCAGCCCTTTGGGGGGCAGCACAGATACGCAGTATTTT
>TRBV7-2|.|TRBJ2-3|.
CASSWGPDPGNKDTQYF
TGTGCCAGCAGTTGGGGCCCCGATCCAGGGAATAAAGATACGCAGTATTTT